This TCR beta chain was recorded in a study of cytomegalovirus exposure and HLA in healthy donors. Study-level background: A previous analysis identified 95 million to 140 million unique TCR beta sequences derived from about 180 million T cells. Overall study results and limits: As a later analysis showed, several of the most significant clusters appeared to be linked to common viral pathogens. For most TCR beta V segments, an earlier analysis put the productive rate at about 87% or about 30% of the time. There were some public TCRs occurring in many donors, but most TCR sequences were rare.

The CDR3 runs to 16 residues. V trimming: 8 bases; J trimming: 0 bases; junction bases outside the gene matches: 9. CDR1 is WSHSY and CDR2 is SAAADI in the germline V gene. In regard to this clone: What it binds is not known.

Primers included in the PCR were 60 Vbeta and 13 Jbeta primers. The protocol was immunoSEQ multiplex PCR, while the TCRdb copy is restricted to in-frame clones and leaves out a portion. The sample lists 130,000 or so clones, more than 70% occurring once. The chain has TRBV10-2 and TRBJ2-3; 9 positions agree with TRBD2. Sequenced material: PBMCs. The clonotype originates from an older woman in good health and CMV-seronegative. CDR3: CASAGGAGGSTDTQYF. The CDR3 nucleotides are TGCGCCAGCGCCGGGGGGGCGGGGGGGAGCACAGATACGCAGTATTTT.